This entry lists 17 T cell receptor beta chains sequenced from one sample in a study of vaccination effects on CD4 cells after COVID-19. Their cognate antigens are unknown. The table came from immunoSEQ multiplex PCR; TCRdb's copy has only in-frame clones and leaves some out. The sample lists about 27,000 clones, around three quarters occurring once. Using viral peptide pools, the ViraFEST assay grew out antigen-specific CD4+ T cells prior to sequencing. Upon completion of about ten days in culture, CD4+ T cells were isolated. Nucleocapsid antibodies stayed negative before and after vaccination, showing no earlier SARS-CoV-2 infection. Material: CD4+ T cells from PBMCs cultured with HCoV-NL63 spike peptides, obtained before COVID-19 vaccination. These receptors were obtained from a human donor who received a COVID-19 vaccine.

This sequence joins TRBV19 and TRBJ1-6; a weak D match, TRBD1 (5 bases). V lost 3 bases, J lost 3 bases, and 9 bases lay in between. CDR1 and CDR2 from the germline V gene are LNHDA and SQIVND (reference sequence). This CDR3 comprises 15 residues. The CDR3 region has the DNA TGTGCCAGTAGTATTGGGGCAGTCTATAATTCACCCCTCCACTTT. Its protein product is CASSIGAVYNSPLHF.

The chain recombines TRBV6-4 with TRBJ2-3, with 9 positions matching TRBD1. The V gene end was trimmed by 0 bases and the J gene end by 0 bases; junction bases not matched to a gene: 13. Looked up from germline, CDR1 is MRHNA and CDR2 is SNTAGT. The CDR3 runs 20 residues. The CDR3 sequence: CASSDSSDFYDRGSTDTQYF. The CDR3 DNA reads TGTGCCAGCAGTGACTCCTCCGACTTCTACGACAGGGGGAGCACAGATACGCAGTATTTT.

The chain is built from TRBV28 and TRBJ2-2; D is perhaps TRBD2 (6 bases). Trimming took 1 base from V and 4 from J, leaving 16 bases between them. The CDR3 has 17 residues. Germline CDR1 is MDHEN and CDR2 is SYDVKM. CDR3 DNA: TGTGCCAGCAGTTTATCGGGGCAACTAGCAGGCACCGGGGAGCTGTTTTTT. Translating it yields CASSLSGQLAGTGELFF.

This chain connects TRBV11-3 to TRBJ2-1; 7 bases match TRBD1. V shed 0 bases and J 10 bases; nucleotides not matched to a gene: 3. The CDR3 contains 13 residues. CDR1 is SGHNT and CDR2 is YENEEA in the germline V gene. CDR3 amino acids: CASSLEPQGEQFF. The CDR3 coding sequence is TGTGCCAGCAGCTTAGAACCACAGGGGGAGCAGTTCTTC.

This chain joins TRBV6-4 and TRBJ1-5; D unclear. Germline V gene data show CDR1 as MRHNA and CDR2 as SNTAGT. There are 12 residues in the CDR3. V gave up 7 bases and J gave up 0 bases, with 4 bases separating them. CDR3 sequence (DNA): TGTGCCAGCACTAGTAGCAATCAGCCCCAGCATTTT. Translating it yields CASTSSNQPQHF.

The J gene is TRBJ1-2, the V gene TRBV18; a weak D match, TRBD1 (6 bases). Per germline, CDR1 KGHSH and CDR2 LQKENI. The CDR3 is made up of 14 amino acids. Deletions cut 2 bases from V and 4 bases from J, with 11 bases between. The CDR3 protein is CASSPSGTIYGYTF. CDR3 nucleotides: TGTGCCAGCTCACCATCTGGGACAATCTATGGCTACACCTTC.

The CDR3 region has the DNA TGTGCCAGCAGCGTTAGCGGGGGAGAGGGTGAAAAACTGTTTTTT. Translated: CASSVSGGEGEKLFF. The chain joins TRBV9 to TRBJ1-4; D perhaps matches TRBD1 (5 bases). This CDR3 has 15 residues. The V gene's germline CDR1 is SGDLS and CDR2 YYNGEE. The V and J ends lost 2 bases and 7 bases respectively, with 15 bases between them.

The chain recombines TRBV7-9 with TRBJ2-2; 8 bases are shared with TRBD2. The V segment lost 6 bases and the J segment 0 bases; nucleotides outside the gene matches: 6. Per germline, CDR1 SEHNR and CDR2 FQNEAQ (reference sequence). The CDR3 covers 16 residues. CDR3 in amino acids: CASRIAGMTNTGELFF. Here the CDR3 DNA reads TGTGCCAGCAGAATAGCGGGGATGACGAACACCGGGGAGCTGTTTTTT.

The gene calls are TRBV7-9 and TRBJ1-4, with D unresolved. This CDR3 spans 13 amino acids. Trimming removed 0 bases at V and 11 bases at J, with 10 bases between. CDR1 is SEHNR and CDR2 is FQNEAQ in the germline V gene (reference sequence). The CDR3 loop reads CASSLARGAKLFF. CDR3 DNA sequence: TGTGCCAGCAGCTTAGCGCGTGGCGCGAAACTGTTTTTT.

The V gene is TRBV5-1, the J gene TRBJ1-1, with 7 bases lining up with TRBD1. Germline V gene sequence: CDR1 SGHRS, CDR2 YFSETQ. The junction had 4 bases not matched to a gene; V was cut back by 2 bases and J by 0 bases. CDR3 length: 15 residues. The CDR3 region has the DNA TGCGCCAGCAGCTTTAGGGGGACAGTGAACACTGAAGCTTTCTTT. Translating gives CASSFRGTVNTEAFF.

The gene calls are TRBV9 and TRBJ2-5; D possibly corresponds to TRBD2 (6 bases). In germline, CDR1 is SGDLS, CDR2 YYNGEE. V lost 3 bases and J lost 1, with 10 bases in between. This CDR3 spans 14 amino acids. The CDR3 DNA sequence: TGTGCCAGCAGCGGTGGACTACCCCAAGAGACCCAGTACTTC. It yields the protein CASSGGLPQETQYF.

The chain combines TRBV4-3 with TRBJ2-6; tentatively, D is TRBD1 or TRBD2 (5 bases each). This CDR3 is 17 amino acids long. The germline V and J ends were trimmed by 4 bases and 2 bases, with 15 bases remaining between them. The germline V gene has CDR1 LGHNA and CDR2 YSLEER. The CDR3: CASSPEVLGPGANVLTF. The CDR3 nucleotides read TGCGCCAGCAGCCCGGAGGTATTGGGGCCTGGGGCCAACGTCCTGACTTTC.

This clone turned up a few times. The chain joins TRBV6-5 to TRBJ2-2, with D possibly TRBD1 on 5 matching bases. CDR3 length equals 13 residues. The ends were cut back, 6 bases at V and 1 base at J, with 6 bases in the middle. Germline V gene lookup returns CDR1 MNHEY and CDR2 SVGAGI. Here the CDR3 reads CASRTVNTGELFF. As DNA, the CDR3 is TGTGCCAGCAGGACAGTGAACACCGGGGAGCTGTTTTTT.

The chain joins TRBV29-1 to TRBJ2-7; 9 bases align to TRBD2. Germline V gene sequence: CDR1 SQVTM, CDR2 ANQGSEA. The CDR3 runs to 13 residues. With 6 bases clipped from V and 0 bases from J, the junction kept 3 bases outside the gene matches. The CDR3 DNA follows: TGCAGCGTGGGGACTAGCTCCTCCTACGAGCAGTACTTC. Residues: CSVGTSSSYEQYF.

The chain joins TRBV6-1 to TRBJ2-3, with D possibly TRBD1 on 6 matching bases. V lost 4 bases and J 4 bases, leaving 21 bases between the germline ends. The germline CDR1 and CDR2 sequences are MNHNS and SASEGT. The CDR3 sequence is 17 residues long. The CDR3, as DNA: TGTGCCAGCAGTGGGGTCAGGGGATATGAGTTAGCAGATACGCAGTATTTT. Protein sequence: CASSGVRGYELADTQYF.

The rearrangement links TRBV18 to TRBJ1-2; D gene unclear. Trimming stripped 6 bases from V and 0 bases from J, with 8 bases between. Germline assignment: CDR1 KGHSH and CDR2 LQKENI. This CDR3 comprises 13 residues. The CDR3 DNA follows: TGTGCCAGCTCCACAGACACTAACTATGGCTACACCTTC. Encoded protein: CASSTDTNYGYTF.

This clone came up a few times. The chain has TRBV3-1 (or the pseudogene TRBV3-2) and TRBJ2-1; possibly TRBD2 for D (6 bases). The V and J ends lost 4 bases and 6 bases respectively, with 16 bases between them. CDR1 LGHDT and CDR2 YNNKEL come from the germline V gene (reference sequence). The CDR3 is 15 amino acids. CDR3 in amino acids: CASSPAGGLPNEQFF. CDR3 bases: TGTGCCAGCAGCCCAGCTGGGGGACTTCCCAATGAGCAGTTCTTC.